This T cell receptor (beta chain) was recorded in a study of blood T cell repertoires in COVID-19. Generated by immunoSEQ multiplex PCR, the TCRdb table keeps only in-frame clones and is missing some. The data show approximately 480,000 clones, 89% seen once. Trimming took 1 base from V and 5 from J, leaving 12 bases between them. The CDR3 contains 15 residues. Germline V CDR1 and CDR2: LGHDT, YNNKEL (reference sequence). The sequence was collected from a man aged 18 to 29 with COVID-19, enrolled during active disease. The chain links TRBV3-1 (or the pseudogene TRBV3-2) to TRBJ2-1, with no clear D. Sample: peripheral blood. The CDR3 loop is CASSQGSAGDNEQFF. CDR3 coding DNA: TGTGCCAGCAGCCAAGGTTCAGCCGGAGACAATGAGCAGTTCTTC.